A selection of T cell receptor beta chains follows, all from one sample in a study of blood T cell repertoires in COVID-19. The repertoire was sequenced with immunoSEQ multiplex PCR; TCRdb's copy has only in-frame clones and lacks some. The sample consists of roughly 360,000 clones, under 85% of them appearing once. Sequencing input: PBMCs or T cells enriched from blood (not recorded which). These receptors were collected from a woman aged 50 to 60 who had recovered from COVID-19. Each CDR3 is given with its conserved first and last residue. The D gene is left open where the match is weak. Size is stated for part of the rows, as once, few or many counts, or as a class when the clone is expanded.

-	TRBV7-2	-	TRBJ2-3	CASSPQPRGLSTDTQYF	TGTGCCAGCAGCCCTCAACCGCGCGGTCTCAGCACAGATACGCAGTATTTT
-	TRBV27	-	TRBJ1-2	CASSFQGYGYTF	TGTGCCAGCAGTTTCCAGGGCTATGGCTACACCTTC
-	TRBV18	-	TRBJ1-4	CASSPRVGGGSEKLFF	TGTGCCAGCTCACCCCGAGTTGGGGGAGGAAGTGAAAAACTGTTTTTT
-	TRBV4-1	-	TRBJ1-1	CASSQGRQTEAFF	TGCGCCAGCAGCCAAGGCCGACAGACTGAAGCTTTCTTT
-	TRBV2	-	TRBJ1-2	CASSGAADYGYTF	TGTGCCAGCAGTGGGGCAGCCGACTATGGCTACACCTTC
-	TRBV28	TRBD1	TRBJ2-3	CASSRGRVDTQYF	TGTGCCAGCAGCAGGGGGCGCGTGGATACGCAGTATTTT
-	TRBV6-5	-	TRBJ1-6	CASRTASNSPLHF	TGTGCCAGCAGGACAGCTTCTAATTCACCCCTCCACTTT
-	TRBV7-9	-	TRBJ1-2	CASSSQGTYWDGYTF	TGTGCCAGCAGCTCTCAGGGGACCTACTGGGATGGCTACACCTTC
-	TRBV19	-	TRBJ2-3	CASSIEVSSFAADTQYF	TGTGCCAGTAGTATCGAGGTTTCTAGCTTCGCTGCAGATACGCAGTATTTT
-	TRBV5-4	TRBD2	TRBJ2-1	CASSLGGLAGVDEQFF	TGTGCCAGCAGCTTGGGAGGACTAGCGGGAGTGGATGAGCAGTTCTTC
many	TRBV27	-	TRBJ1-5	CASSFMSGTQPQHF	TGTGCCAGCAGTTTTATGTCAGGTACCCAGCCCCAGCATTTT
-	TRBV4-1	-	TRBJ1-2	CASSQSGIYGYTF	TGCGCCAGCAGCCAATCCGGGATCTATGGCTACACCTTC
once	TRBV19	TRBD1	TRBJ1-1	CASSPTGRMNTEAFF	TGTGCCAGTAGTCCGACAGGGCGAATGAACACTGAAGCTTTCTTT
once	TRBV29-1	TRBD2	TRBJ2-1	CSVDSPSGSNNEQFF	TGCAGCGTTGATTCGCCTAGCGGGAGTAACAATGAGCAGTTCTTC
few	TRBV2	-	TRBJ2-3	CASSGDTDTQYF	TGTGCCAGCAGCGGGGACACAGATACGCAGTATTTT
once	TRBV30	-	TRBJ1-2	CAWRGGVVGYTF	TGTGCCTGGAGGGGGGGAGTGGTTGGCTACACCTTC
-	TRBV10-3	-	TRBJ2-7	CAISESQGLSEQYF	TGTGCCATCAGTGAGTCGCAGGGATTAAGCGAGCAGTACTTC
-	TRBV9	-	TRBJ1-2	CASSVGPGSGGGYTF	TGTGCCAGCAGCGTAGGTCCGGGCTCGGGGGGAGGCTACACCTTC
few	TRBV25-1	TRBD1	TRBJ1-1	CASRPGGGTEAFF	TGTGCCAGCAGACCAGGGGGCGGCACTGAAGCTTTCTTT
-	TRBV10-3	TRBD1	TRBJ2-7	CAISARTGEAHEQYF	TGTGCCATCAGCGCTCGGACAGGAGAAGCACACGAGCAGTACTTC